These T cell receptor beta chains were read from a single sample in a study of shared clonotypes between healthy human individuals. Produced via immunoSEQ multiplex PCR; TCRdb's table is partial and in-frame only. The sample includes approximately 320,000 clones, approximately 79% seen only once; the top ten take about a tenth. What was sequenced was memory CD4+ T cells sorted from blood. The receptors derive from a man aged 30-40 years in good health. The CDR3 runs from the conserved cysteine through the conserved F or W. Each record gives: V gene, D gene, clone size, J gene, CDR3 DNA, CDR3 protein. D genes are given only for firm matches. Only part of the rows carry a size: once, few, many, or a class if the clone is expanded.

TRBV5-1,.,.,TRBJ2-4,TGCGCCAGCAGCTTGGTCGGGGACATTCAGTACTTC,CASSLVGDIQYF
TRBV15,TRBD2,.,TRBJ2-2,TGTGCCACCAGCAGGGGACTGAGCGGGAGTAATACCGGGGAGCTGTTTTTT,CATSRGLSGSNTGELFF
TRBV18,.,.,TRBJ2-7,TGTGCCAGCTCACCACCATCAAACCTTTACGAGCAGTACTTC,CASSPPSNLYEQYF
TRBV30,TRBD1,once,TRBJ2-2,TGTGCCTGGAGTCCCGGGGGACAGGTGAACACCGGGGAGCTGTTTTTT,CAWSPGGQVNTGELFF
TRBV19,.,few,TRBJ1-2,TGTGCCAGTAGTACCCCGCCTAACTATGGCTACACCTTC,CASSTPPNYGYTF
TRBV7-9,.,.,TRBJ2-2,TGTGCCAGCAGCTTATTTGGTCAGGCCGGGGAGCTGTTTTTT,CASSLFGQAGELFF
TRBV7-3,TRBD2,once,TRBJ2-3,TGTGCCAGCAGTATGAACCCTAGCGGCCGTGGCACAGATACGCAGTATTTT,CASSMNPSGRGTDTQYF
TRBV11-2,TRBD2,.,TRBJ2-1,TGTGCCAGCAGCTCCCAGCGGGAGGCCTTGGGTAGGGAGCAGTTCTTC,CASSSQREALGREQFF
TRBV5-5,.,.,TRBJ2-7,TGTGCCAGCAGCTTGATATCTGAGTCCGGAGCCTACGAGCAGTACTTC,CASSLISESGAYEQYF
TRBV28,TRBD2,.,TRBJ2-7,TGTGCCAGCACACCCGGGGGGACTACCTCCTACGAGCAGTACTTC,CASTPGGTTSYEQYF
TRBV6-5,.,once,TRBJ2-5,TGTGCCAGCAGTTACTCGCAGGTCGAAGAGACCCAGTACTTC,CASSYSQVEETQYF
TRBV5-1,.,.,TRBJ2-3,TGCGCCAGCAGCCCCGTGTTAAGGGGTAGCACAGATACGCAGTATTTT,CASSPVLRGSTDTQYF
TRBV5-1,TRBD2,.,TRBJ2-5,TGCGCCAGCAGCGAAGGGACTAGCGGCCTGCAGACCCAGTACTTC,CASSEGTSGLQTQYF
TRBV28,TRBD1,once,TRBJ1-4,TGTGCCAGCAGACGAAGGACAGGGAGCGAAAAACTGTTTTTT,CASRRRTGSEKLFF
TRBV25-1,.,.,TRBJ1-1,TGTGCCAGCAGTGATTTGGGCAGGGGAGGGTCGGAAGCTTTCTTT,CASSDLGRGGSEAFF
TRBV27,TRBD1,few,TRBJ1-2,TGTGCCAGCAGTTTAACGACCGGGACAGCCCTCGGGGGCTACACCTTC,CASSLTTGTALGGYTF
TRBV19,.,.,TRBJ2-7,TGTGCCAGTAGTATACTTGGAGGGACTGACGAGCAGTACTTC,CASSILGGTDEQYF
TRBV11-2,.,few,TRBJ1-2,TGTGCCAGCAGCCCCCCCATATTTTATGGCTACACCTTC,CASSPPIFYGYTF
TRBV7-2,.,.,TRBJ2-5,TGTGCCAGCAGCTTATCTTTTGGGGTGGAGACCCAGTACTTC,CASSLSFGVETQYF
TRBV5-1,TRBD2,many,TRBJ2-1,TGCGCCAGCAGCCCCGGGGCTAGCGGGACGAACCTTAATGAGCAGTTCTTC,CASSPGASGTNLNEQFF
TRBV6-1,TRBD1,once,TRBJ2-7,TGTGCCAGCAGAGACAGGGTCGGGGTATTCGAGCAGTACTTC,CASRDRVGVFEQYF
TRBV7-3,.,.,TRBJ2-1,TGTGCCAGCAGCCCCGTCGGGCCCTTCGGATCCTACAATGAGCAGTTCTTC,CASSPVGPFGSYNEQFF
TRBV2,TRBD1,once,TRBJ2-5,TGTGCCAGCAGCGCCGACAGGGGAGGTTTCGGGACCCAGTACTTC,CASSADRGGFGTQYF
TRBV7-2,TRBD1,.,TRBJ2-5,TGTGTCAGCAGCTTTAACAGGGGACAAGAGACCCAGTACTTC,CVSSFNRGQETQYF
TRBV29-1,.,.,TRBJ2-3,TGCAGCGTTGCTAAGGGACACAATACGCAGTATTTT,CSVAKGHNTQYF